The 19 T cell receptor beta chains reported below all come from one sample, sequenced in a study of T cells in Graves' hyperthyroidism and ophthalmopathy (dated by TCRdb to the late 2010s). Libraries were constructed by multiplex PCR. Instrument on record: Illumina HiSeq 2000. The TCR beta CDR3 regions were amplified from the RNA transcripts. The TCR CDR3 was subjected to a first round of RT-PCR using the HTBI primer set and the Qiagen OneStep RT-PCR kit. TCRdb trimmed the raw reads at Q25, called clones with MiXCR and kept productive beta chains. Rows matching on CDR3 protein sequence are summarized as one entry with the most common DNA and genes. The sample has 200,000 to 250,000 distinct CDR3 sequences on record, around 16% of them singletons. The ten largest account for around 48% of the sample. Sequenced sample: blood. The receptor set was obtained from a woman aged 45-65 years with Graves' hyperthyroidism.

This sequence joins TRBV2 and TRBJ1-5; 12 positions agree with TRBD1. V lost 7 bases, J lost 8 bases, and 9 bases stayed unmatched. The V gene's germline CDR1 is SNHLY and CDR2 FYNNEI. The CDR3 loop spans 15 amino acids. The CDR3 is CASTRDRGRREPQHF. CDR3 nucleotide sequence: TGTGCCAGCACCCGGGACAGGGGGCGGAGGGAGCCCCAGCATTTT.

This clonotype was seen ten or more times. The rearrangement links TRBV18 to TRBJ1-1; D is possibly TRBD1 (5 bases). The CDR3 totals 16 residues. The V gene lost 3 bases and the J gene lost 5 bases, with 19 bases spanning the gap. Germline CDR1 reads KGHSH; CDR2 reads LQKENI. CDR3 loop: CASSPPFPGSGTEAFF. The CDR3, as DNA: TGTGCCAGCTCACCTCCCTTCCCAGGGTCTGGTACTGAAGCTTTCTTT.

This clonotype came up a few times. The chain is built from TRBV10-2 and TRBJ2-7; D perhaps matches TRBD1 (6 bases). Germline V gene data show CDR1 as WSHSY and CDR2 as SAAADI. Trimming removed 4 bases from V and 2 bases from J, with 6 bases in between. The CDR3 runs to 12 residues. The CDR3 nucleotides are TGCGCCAGCAGTGCAGGGGCCTACGAGCAGTACTTC. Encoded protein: CASSAGAYEQYF.

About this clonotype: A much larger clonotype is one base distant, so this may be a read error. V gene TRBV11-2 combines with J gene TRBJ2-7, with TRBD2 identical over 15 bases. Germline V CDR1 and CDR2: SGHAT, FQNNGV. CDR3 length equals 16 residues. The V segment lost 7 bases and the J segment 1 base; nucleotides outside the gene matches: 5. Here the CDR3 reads CASNHGLAGGSYEQYF. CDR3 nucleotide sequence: TGTGCCAGCAACCACGGACTAGCGGGAGGGTCCTACGAGCAGTACTTC.

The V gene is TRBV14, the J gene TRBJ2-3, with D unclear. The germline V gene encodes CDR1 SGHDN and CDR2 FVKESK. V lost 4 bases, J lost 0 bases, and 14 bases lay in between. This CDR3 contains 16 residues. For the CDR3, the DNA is TGTGCCAGCAGCCCACAGATCCTAACTAGCACAGATACGCAGTATTTT. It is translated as CASSPQILTSTDTQYF.

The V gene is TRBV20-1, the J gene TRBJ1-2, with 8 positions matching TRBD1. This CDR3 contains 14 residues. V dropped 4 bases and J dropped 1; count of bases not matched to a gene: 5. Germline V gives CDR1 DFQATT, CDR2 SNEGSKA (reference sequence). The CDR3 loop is CSAKEQGVNYGYTF. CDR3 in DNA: TGCAGTGCTAAAGAACAGGGGGTTAACTATGGCTACACCTTC.

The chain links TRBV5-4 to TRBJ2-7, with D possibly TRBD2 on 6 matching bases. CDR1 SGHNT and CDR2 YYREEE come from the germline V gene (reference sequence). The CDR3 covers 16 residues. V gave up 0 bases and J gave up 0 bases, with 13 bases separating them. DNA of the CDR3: TGTGCCAGCAGCTTGGCAGGGACTCTCAGCTCCTACGAGCAGTACTTC. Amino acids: CASSLAGTLSSYEQYF.

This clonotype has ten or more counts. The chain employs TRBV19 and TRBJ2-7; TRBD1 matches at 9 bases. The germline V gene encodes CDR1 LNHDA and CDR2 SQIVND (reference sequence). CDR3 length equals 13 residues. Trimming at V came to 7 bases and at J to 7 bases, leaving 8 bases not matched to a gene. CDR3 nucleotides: TGTGCCAGTACCCCAACGACAGGGGGAGAGCAGTACTTC. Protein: CASTPTTGGEQYF.

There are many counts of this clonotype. Here the CDR3 DNA reads TGTGCCAGCAGCTTAGAGGGGAACTATGGCTACACCTTC. The encoded protein is CASSLEGNYGYTF. The chain is built from TRBV7-9 and TRBJ1-2, with D possibly matching TRBD1 (5 bases). The CDR3 has 13 amino acids. Germline V gene lookup returns CDR1 SEHNR and CDR2 FQNEAQ (reference sequence). Trimming removed 1 base from V and 2 bases from J, with 5 bases in between.

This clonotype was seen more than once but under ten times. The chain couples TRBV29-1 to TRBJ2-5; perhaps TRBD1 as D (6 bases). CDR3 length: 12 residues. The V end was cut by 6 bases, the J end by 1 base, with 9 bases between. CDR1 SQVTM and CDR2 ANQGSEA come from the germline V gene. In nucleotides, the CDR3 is TGCAGCGTAGAACAGGGCCAAGAGACCCAGTACTTC. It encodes CSVEQGQETQYF.

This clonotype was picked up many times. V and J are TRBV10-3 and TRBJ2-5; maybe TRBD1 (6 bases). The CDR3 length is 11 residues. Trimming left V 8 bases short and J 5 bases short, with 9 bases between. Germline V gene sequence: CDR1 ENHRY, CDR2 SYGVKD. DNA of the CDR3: TGTGCCATCGGCACAGGGGAGACCCAGTACTTC. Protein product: CAIGTGETQYF.

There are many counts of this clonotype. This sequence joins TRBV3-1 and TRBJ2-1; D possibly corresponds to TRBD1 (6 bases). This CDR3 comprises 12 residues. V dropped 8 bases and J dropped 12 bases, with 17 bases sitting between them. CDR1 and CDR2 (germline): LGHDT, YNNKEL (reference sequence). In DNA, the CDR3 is TGTGCCAGCCGTACATCGGGACAAATGCAGTTCTTC. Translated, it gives CASRTSGQMQFF.

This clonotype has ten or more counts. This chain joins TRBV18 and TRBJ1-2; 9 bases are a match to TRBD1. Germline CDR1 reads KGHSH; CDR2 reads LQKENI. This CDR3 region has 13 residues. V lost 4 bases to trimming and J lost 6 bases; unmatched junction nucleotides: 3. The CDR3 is CASSQGQGDGYTF. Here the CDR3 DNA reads TGTGCCAGCTCACAGGGACAGGGTGATGGCTACACCTTC.

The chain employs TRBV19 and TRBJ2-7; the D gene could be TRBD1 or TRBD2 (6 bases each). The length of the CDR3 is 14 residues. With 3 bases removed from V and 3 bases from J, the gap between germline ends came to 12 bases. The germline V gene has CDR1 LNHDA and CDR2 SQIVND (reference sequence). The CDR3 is CASSISAGHYEQYF. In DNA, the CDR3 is TGTGCCAGTAGTATTTCCGCGGGACACTACGAGCAGTACTTC.

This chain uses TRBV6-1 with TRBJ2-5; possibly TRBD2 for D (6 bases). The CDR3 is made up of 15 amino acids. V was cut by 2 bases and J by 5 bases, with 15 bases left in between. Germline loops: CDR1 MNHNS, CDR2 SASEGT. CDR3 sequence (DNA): TGTGCCAGCAGTGAAAGGACTGGGGGGTTGGAGACCCAGTACTTC. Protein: CASSERTGGLETQYF.

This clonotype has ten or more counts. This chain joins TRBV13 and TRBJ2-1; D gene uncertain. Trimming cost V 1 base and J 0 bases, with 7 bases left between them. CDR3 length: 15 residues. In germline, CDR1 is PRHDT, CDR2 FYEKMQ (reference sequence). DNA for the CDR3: TGTGCCAGCAGCTTAGACGCCAACTCCTACAATGAGCAGTTCTTC. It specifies CASSLDANSYNEQFF.

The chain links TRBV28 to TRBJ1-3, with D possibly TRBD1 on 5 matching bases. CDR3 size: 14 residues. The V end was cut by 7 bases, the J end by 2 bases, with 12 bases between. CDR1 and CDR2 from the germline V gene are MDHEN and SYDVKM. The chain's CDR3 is CASTPSRAGNTIYF. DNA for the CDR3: TGTGCCAGCACCCCCTCCAGGGCTGGAAACACCATATATTTT.

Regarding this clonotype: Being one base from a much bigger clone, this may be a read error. As DNA, the CDR3 is TGTGCCAGCAGCCCGAACAGGGTTGCGGATACGCAGTATTTT. It specifies CASSPNRVADTQYF. The chain is built from TRBV11-2 and TRBJ2-3, with D perhaps TRBD1 (6 bases). Per germline, CDR1 SGHAT and CDR2 FQNNGV. V was trimmed by 5 bases and J by 6 bases, leaving 15 bases between them. This CDR3 spans 14 amino acids.

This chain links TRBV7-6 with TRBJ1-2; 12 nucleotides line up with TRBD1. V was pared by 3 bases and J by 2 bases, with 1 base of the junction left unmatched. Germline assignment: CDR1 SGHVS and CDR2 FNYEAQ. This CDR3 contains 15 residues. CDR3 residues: CASSLGTGGNYGYTF. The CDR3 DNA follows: TGTGCCAGCAGCTTGGGGACAGGGGGCAACTATGGCTACACCTTC.